This T cell receptor beta chain appears in the sequencing data of a study of shared clonotypes between healthy human individuals. This clone came up a few times. Assay used: immunoSEQ multiplex PCR; TCRdb lists only in-frame clones, some missing. In the table there are fewer than 650,000 clones, about 80% of which are singletons. The CDR3 covers 15 residues. V lost 3 bases, J lost 2 bases, and 12 bases lay in between. The germline V gene encodes CDR1 LNHNV and CDR2 YYDKDF (reference sequence). The sequenced sample was PBMCs. This TCR derives from a woman between 40 and 55 years old in good health. Some clones in this sample may be carry-over from other donors' samples. The chain couples TRBV15 to TRBJ2-3; D remains unclear. The CDR3 DNA reads TGTGCCACCAGCAGTGCGAATGACCCCACAGATACGCAGTATTTT. Its translation: CATSSANDPTDTQYF.